This is a list of T cell receptor beta chains from one sample in a study of blood T cell repertoires in COVID-19. TCRdb keeps only in-frame clones here, not all; method: immunoSEQ multiplex PCR. The sample has some 38,000 clones; around nine tenths are singletons. The sequenced sample consisted of peripheral blood. The receptor source for this set is a man between 65 and 85 years old with acute or convalescent COVID-19. Each CDR3 is given without its conserved first and last residue. The size field is filled for only some rows; it gives once, few, many or a size class.

CDR3,V,J,size
ATSDFAGEKAF,TRBV24-1,TRBJ1-1,.
ASSLGTGFNQPQH,TRBV5-1,TRBJ1-5,.
ASTTPQGFGNTIY,TRBV6-6,TRBJ1-3,.
ATSLRDEAGFNEQF,TRBV24-1,TRBJ2-1,.
ASSAPPYANTGELF,TRBV4-1,TRBJ2-2,few
AISEATDTYEQY,TRBV10-3,TRBJ2-7,.
ASSLQGTNPSTEAF,TRBV4-1,TRBJ1-1,once
ASSSTGTEAF,TRBV28,TRBJ1-1,.
ASSSWTSGGETQY,TRBV5-4,TRBJ2-5,.
ASSYSEGGKEKLF,TRBV6-2/TRBV6-3,TRBJ1-4,.
ASSLQGSNYGYT,TRBV5-1,TRBJ1-2,.
ASSYLEGNIQY,TRBV6-5,TRBJ2-4,.
ASSTIAGATFNEQF,TRBV19,TRBJ2-1,.
ASSSPVGGTEAF,TRBV28,TRBJ1-1,.
ASSPQGNGELF,TRBV6-4,TRBJ2-2,once
ASSLEGVWSNEKLF,TRBV5-1,TRBJ1-4,.
ASSLYVATQLRRA,TRBV2,TRBJ1-2,.
ATSRDRGSPYEQY,TRBV15,TRBJ2-7,.
ASSGQGANTEAF,TRBV2,TRBJ1-1,.
ASSQTTGTGNTIY,TRBV18,TRBJ1-3,.
ASSLFPGGAGEQY,TRBV27,TRBJ2-7,.
ASSTTGGSPLH,TRBV3-1/TRBV3-2,TRBJ1-6,.
ASDTGSSYEQY,TRBV7-9,TRBJ2-7,.
ASSVASGSGETQY,TRBV9,TRBJ2-5,.
ASSPFQGSTGELF,TRBV18,TRBJ2-2,.
ASSQSPTANSPLH,TRBV3-1/TRBV3-2,TRBJ1-6,.
ASSPNPGGGEQY,TRBV9,TRBJ2-7,.
ASRDSSNEKLF,TRBV19,TRBJ1-4,once
ASSRDSYGYT,TRBV9,TRBJ1-2,.
SVSDSTGRDQPQH,TRBV29-1,TRBJ1-5,.
ASSFGADTKETQY,TRBV7-9,TRBJ2-5,.
ATSSRGTGESPLH,TRBV15,TRBJ1-6,.
ASSQDRGTPSYEQY,TRBV3-1/TRBV3-2,TRBJ2-7,.
ASSRPGQTNEKLF,TRBV6-6,TRBJ1-4,.
ASSEGQGESEQY,TRBV2,TRBJ2-7,.
ASSHRTEYNEQF,TRBV4-3,TRBJ2-1,.
ASSLALQDSEDTQY,TRBV7-2,TRBJ2-3,.
ASSLLSSNEQF,TRBV11-2,TRBJ2-1,.
ASTLEAGGGTGELF,TRBV2,TRBJ2-2,.
ASNRRETGTDTQY,TRBV6-5,TRBJ2-3,.
ASSTGGTRNEKLF,TRBV19,TRBJ1-4,.
ASSPNRDSYEQY,TRBV2,TRBJ2-7,.
ASSLGGANQPQH,TRBV18,TRBJ1-5,.